Listed below are T cell receptor beta chains from one sample, sequenced in a study of cytomegalovirus exposure and HLA in healthy donors. Measured with immunoSEQ multiplex PCR; TCRdb has only the in-frame clones, and not every one. Here the sample spans approximately 120,000 clones, about 70% being singletons. Sequencing was carried out using PBMCs. All receptors derive from a woman in her sixties or seventies in good health and CMV-seropositive. The CDR3 runs from the conserved cysteine through the conserved F or W. A D gene is named only where the DNA matches it firmly. Size is stated for part of the rows, as once, few or many counts, or as a class when the clone is expanded.

d_call: TRBD1; j_call: TRBJ1-2; clone_size: few; v_call: TRBV10-3; cdr3_nt: TGTGCCATCAGTGACAGGGGGCTTGGCTACACCTTC; cdr3_aa: CAISDRGLGYTF
d_call: .; j_call: TRBJ2-7; clone_size: .; v_call: TRBV7-9; cdr3_nt: TGTGCCAGCAGCTTAGCGGGAGGCCTCGGCGAGCAGTACTTC; cdr3_aa: CASSLAGGLGEQYF
d_call: .; j_call: TRBJ1-4; clone_size: .; v_call: TRBV9; cdr3_nt: TGTGCCAGCAGCATAGGACAAACTAATGAAAAACTGTTTTTT; cdr3_aa: CASSIGQTNEKLFF
d_call: .; j_call: TRBJ2-5; clone_size: .; v_call: TRBV10-3; cdr3_nt: TGTGCCATCAGTCGGGAGTTAGAGACCCAGTACTTC; cdr3_aa: CAISRELETQYF
d_call: TRBD1; j_call: TRBJ2-5; clone_size: .; v_call: TRBV5-4; cdr3_nt: TGTGCCAGCAGCTCCCCACAGGGGGTAGAGACCCAGTACTTC; cdr3_aa: CASSSPQGVETQYF
d_call: .; j_call: TRBJ1-5; clone_size: .; v_call: TRBV10-3; cdr3_nt: TGTGCCATCAGTGCCTCGAATCAGCCCCAGCATTTT; cdr3_aa: CAISASNQPQHF
d_call: TRBD1; j_call: TRBJ1-2; clone_size: once; v_call: TRBV4-1; cdr3_nt: TGCGCCAACAGCCGAGACAGGGGTCGGGGCTACACCTTC; cdr3_aa: CANSRDRGRGYTF
d_call: .; j_call: TRBJ2-7; clone_size: .; v_call: TRBV6-1; cdr3_nt: TGTGCCAGCACCGCGACTAGTTTTTCCTACGAGCAGTACTTC; cdr3_aa: CASTATSFSYEQYF
d_call: TRBD1; j_call: TRBJ2-3; clone_size: .; v_call: TRBV19; cdr3_nt: TGTGCCAGTAGTCCACCGAGGACAGGGAGGCCCACAGATACGCAGTATTTT; cdr3_aa: CASSPPRTGRPTDTQYF
d_call: .; j_call: TRBJ2-7; clone_size: .; v_call: TRBV6-6; cdr3_nt: TGTGCCAGCAGGGGAGGGACAGGCATTTACGAGCAGTACTTC; cdr3_aa: CASRGGTGIYEQYF
d_call: TRBD1; j_call: TRBJ1-5; clone_size: once; v_call: TRBV28; cdr3_nt: TGTGCCAGCACCTCAGGGACAGGGGCTCAGCCCCAGCATTTT; cdr3_aa: CASTSGTGAQPQHF
d_call: .; j_call: TRBJ1-1; clone_size: .; v_call: TRBV5-5; cdr3_nt: TGTGCCAGCAGCTCTTCTGACATAATCTTTGAAGCTTTCTTT; cdr3_aa: CASSSSDIIFEAFF
d_call: .; j_call: TRBJ2-7; clone_size: few; v_call: TRBV11-2; cdr3_nt: TGTGCCAGCAGCTGGACTGATTACGAGCAGTACTTC; cdr3_aa: CASSWTDYEQYF
d_call: .; j_call: TRBJ2-1; clone_size: .; v_call: TRBV30; cdr3_nt: TGTGCCTGGAGCGCTCAGGGATCTGAGCAGTTCTTC; cdr3_aa: CAWSAQGSEQFF
d_call: TRBD2; j_call: TRBJ2-1; clone_size: .; v_call: TRBV19; cdr3_nt: TGTGCCAGTAGTATACTGTGGGGCGGGAGTTCCAATGAGCAGTTCTTC; cdr3_aa: CASSILWGGSSNEQFF
d_call: .; j_call: TRBJ1-6; clone_size: .; v_call: TRBV4-3; cdr3_nt: TGCGCCAGCAGCCAAGTCGGGAATTCACCCCTCCACTTT; cdr3_aa: CASSQVGNSPLHF
d_call: TRBD1; j_call: TRBJ2-1; clone_size: .; v_call: TRBV6-5; cdr3_nt: TGTGCCAGCATCAGACCCGGGACAGGGAACAATGAGCAGTTCTTC; cdr3_aa: CASIRPGTGNNEQFF
d_call: TRBD2; j_call: TRBJ2-7; clone_size: .; v_call: TRBV4-1; cdr3_nt: TGCGCCAGCAGCCAAGAGATTAGCGGGGGAATACTCTTCTACGAGCAGTACTTC; cdr3_aa: CASSQEISGGILFYEQYF
d_call: TRBD2; j_call: TRBJ2-3; clone_size: .; v_call: TRBV4-3; cdr3_nt: TGCGCCAGCAGCCTCCTAGCGGGGGGGATGGATACGCAGTATTTT; cdr3_aa: CASSLLAGGMDTQYF
d_call: TRBD2; j_call: TRBJ2-2; clone_size: .; v_call: TRBV5-8; cdr3_nt: TGTGCCAGCAGACCAGGACTAGTTAGGGCCGGGGAGCTGTTTTTT; cdr3_aa: CASRPGLVRAGELFF
d_call: .; j_call: TRBJ1-2; clone_size: .; v_call: TRBV29-1; cdr3_nt: TGCAGCGTCCTTCGGGACTTCTATGGCTACACCTTC; cdr3_aa: CSVLRDFYGYTF
d_call: .; j_call: TRBJ2-7; clone_size: .; v_call: TRBV4-1; cdr3_nt: TGCGCCAGCAGCCAACTGGGACTTCGAAAATACGAGCAGTACTTC; cdr3_aa: CASSQLGLRKYEQYF
d_call: TRBD1; j_call: TRBJ1-1; clone_size: .; v_call: TRBV7-9; cdr3_nt: TGTGCCAGCAGCTTGGGGTCAGGGGGGAACACTGAAGCTTTCTTT; cdr3_aa: CASSLGSGGNTEAFF
d_call: TRBD2; j_call: TRBJ2-1; clone_size: .; v_call: TRBV5-1; cdr3_nt: TGCGCCAGCAGCTTGGCGCTAGCGGGAAACAATGAGCAGTTCTTC; cdr3_aa: CASSLALAGNNEQFF
d_call: .; j_call: TRBJ2-1; clone_size: .; v_call: TRBV19; cdr3_nt: TGTGCCAGTAGTATTTCGCAGGGAGCGGGCTACAATGAGCAGTTCTTC; cdr3_aa: CASSISQGAGYNEQFF
d_call: TRBD1; j_call: TRBJ1-5; clone_size: .; v_call: TRBV9; cdr3_nt: TGTGCCAGCAGCTCCGGACAGGGGGGTAGCAATCAGCCCCAGCATTTT; cdr3_aa: CASSSGQGGSNQPQHF
d_call: TRBD2; j_call: TRBJ2-2; clone_size: .; v_call: TRBV7-2; cdr3_nt: TGTGCCAGCAGCCTGTCGGGACTAGGGGGCACCGGGGAGCTGTTTTTT; cdr3_aa: CASSLSGLGGTGELFF
d_call: TRBD1; j_call: TRBJ2-7; clone_size: .; v_call: TRBV4-1; cdr3_nt: TGCGCCAGCAGCCAAGGTTCGTCGGGACAGGGTTACGAGCAGTACTTC; cdr3_aa: CASSQGSSGQGYEQYF
d_call: .; j_call: TRBJ2-7; clone_size: .; v_call: TRBV6-5; cdr3_nt: TGTGCCAGCAGTTACTCGTTAGCAAAAGACTACGAGCAGTACTTC; cdr3_aa: CASSYSLAKDYEQYF
d_call: .; j_call: TRBJ2-7; clone_size: .; v_call: TRBV4-1; cdr3_nt: TGCGCCAGCAGCCAAGATCCAGGGTCCTACGAGCAGTACTTC; cdr3_aa: CASSQDPGSYEQYF
d_call: TRBD2; j_call: TRBJ2-1; clone_size: .; v_call: TRBV9; cdr3_nt: TGTGCCAGCAGCGTAGATTCGCGGGGGGGCCGTTACAATGAGCAGTTCTTC; cdr3_aa: CASSVDSRGGRYNEQFF
d_call: TRBD2; j_call: TRBJ2-1; clone_size: .; v_call: TRBV5-1; cdr3_nt: TGCGCCAGCAGCTCACTCCTCTTTAGCGGGAGGGCCATTGAGCAGTTCTTC; cdr3_aa: CASSSLLFSGRAIEQFF
d_call: .; j_call: TRBJ2-2; clone_size: .; v_call: TRBV19; cdr3_nt: TGTGCCAGTAGGGCTAGGGGCACCGGGGAGCTGTTTTTT; cdr3_aa: CASRARGTGELFF
d_call: .; j_call: TRBJ1-1; clone_size: .; v_call: TRBV9; cdr3_nt: TGTGCCAGCAGCGTCACTCCGGGGTGGACTGAAGCTTTCTTT; cdr3_aa: CASSVTPGWTEAFF
d_call: .; j_call: TRBJ2-1; clone_size: few; v_call: TRBV7-8; cdr3_nt: TGTGCCAGCAGCCTATTAGTTGGCAATGAGCAGTTCTTC; cdr3_aa: CASSLLVGNEQFF
d_call: .; j_call: TRBJ1-5; clone_size: .; v_call: TRBV7-9; cdr3_nt: TGTGCCAGCAGCCGCGGACAGAACAATCAGCCCCAGCATTTT; cdr3_aa: CASSRGQNNQPQHF
d_call: TRBD1; j_call: TRBJ2-7; clone_size: .; v_call: TRBV6-5; cdr3_nt: TGTGCCAGCAGTTACTCGATGAACAGGGGCTACGAGCAGTACTTC; cdr3_aa: CASSYSMNRGYEQYF
d_call: .; j_call: TRBJ1-2; clone_size: .; v_call: TRBV9; cdr3_nt: TGTGCCAGCAGCGGGGTTGGGGGGAAGAACTATGGCTACACCTTC; cdr3_aa: CASSGVGGKNYGYTF
d_call: TRBD1; j_call: TRBJ2-1; clone_size: few; v_call: TRBV27; cdr3_nt: TGTGCCAGCAGTTTTTATCGGACAGGGTACAATGAGCAGTTCTTC; cdr3_aa: CASSFYRTGYNEQFF
d_call: TRBD1; j_call: TRBJ1-2; clone_size: .; v_call: TRBV29-1; cdr3_nt: TGCAGCGTTCCGACAGGGGCGAACTATGGCTACACCTTC; cdr3_aa: CSVPTGANYGYTF
d_call: TRBD1; j_call: TRBJ2-7; clone_size: .; v_call: TRBV5-6; cdr3_nt: TGTGCCAGCAGCCTCCGGACAGGGGCAAACGAGCAGTACTTC; cdr3_aa: CASSLRTGANEQYF
d_call: .; j_call: TRBJ1-5; clone_size: .; v_call: TRBV19; cdr3_nt: TGTGCCAGTAGTAGCCGGGGGGCTCTCGGTCAGCCCCAGCATTTT; cdr3_aa: CASSSRGALGQPQHF
d_call: .; j_call: TRBJ1-1; clone_size: .; v_call: TRBV15; cdr3_nt: TGTGCCACCCGCGAGGGGTCGGGGGGGAACACTGAAGCTTTCTTT; cdr3_aa: CATREGSGGNTEAFF
d_call: .; j_call: TRBJ1-6; clone_size: .; v_call: TRBV30; cdr3_nt: TGTGCCTGGAGTGACGTCAGGGCTTTGGGTAATTCACCCCTCCACTTT; cdr3_aa: CAWSDVRALGNSPLHF
d_call: TRBD2; j_call: TRBJ2-5; clone_size: .; v_call: TRBV29-1; cdr3_nt: TGCAGCGTGGGACTAGCTGCGTACCAAGAGACCCAGTACTTC; cdr3_aa: CSVGLAAYQETQYF
d_call: TRBD2; j_call: TRBJ2-1; clone_size: .; v_call: TRBV4-3; cdr3_nt: TGCGCCAGCAGCCAAGATACGCTAGCGGGGGGGCGGTACGACAATGAGCAGTTCTTC; cdr3_aa: CASSQDTLAGGRYDNEQFF
d_call: TRBD1; j_call: TRBJ2-7; clone_size: .; v_call: TRBV5-1; cdr3_nt: TGCGCCAGCAGCTTGCGGGTCGGAGGACAGGGACTGGGCGAGCAGTACTTC; cdr3_aa: CASSLRVGGQGLGEQYF
d_call: TRBD1; j_call: TRBJ2-7; clone_size: .; v_call: TRBV5-1; cdr3_nt: TGCGCCAGCAGCCCCCAGACAGGGTCCTACGAGCAGTACTTC; cdr3_aa: CASSPQTGSYEQYF
d_call: .; j_call: TRBJ2-6; clone_size: .; v_call: TRBV5-4; cdr3_nt: TGTGCCAGCAGCCCCGTCCGGGGGTCAGGGGCCAACGTCCTGACTTTC; cdr3_aa: CASSPVRGSGANVLTF
d_call: .; j_call: TRBJ1-5; clone_size: .; v_call: TRBV28; cdr3_nt: TGTGCCAGCAGTTCCTCGGCGGGGGGCAATCAGCCCCAGCATTTT; cdr3_aa: CASSSSAGGNQPQHF
d_call: TRBD2; j_call: TRBJ2-2; clone_size: once; v_call: TRBV11-3; cdr3_nt: TGTGCCAGCAGCTTTAGTGGGGGGGACACCGGGGAGCTGTTTTTT; cdr3_aa: CASSFSGGDTGELFF
d_call: .; j_call: TRBJ1-1; clone_size: .; v_call: TRBV6-5; cdr3_nt: TGTGCCAGCAGAACCGTGACGGGGAACACTGAAGCTTTCTTT; cdr3_aa: CASRTVTGNTEAFF
d_call: TRBD1; j_call: TRBJ2-2; clone_size: .; v_call: TRBV11-2; cdr3_nt: TGTGCCAGCAGCTTTAACAGGGGATCCGGGGAGCTGTTTTTT; cdr3_aa: CASSFNRGSGELFF